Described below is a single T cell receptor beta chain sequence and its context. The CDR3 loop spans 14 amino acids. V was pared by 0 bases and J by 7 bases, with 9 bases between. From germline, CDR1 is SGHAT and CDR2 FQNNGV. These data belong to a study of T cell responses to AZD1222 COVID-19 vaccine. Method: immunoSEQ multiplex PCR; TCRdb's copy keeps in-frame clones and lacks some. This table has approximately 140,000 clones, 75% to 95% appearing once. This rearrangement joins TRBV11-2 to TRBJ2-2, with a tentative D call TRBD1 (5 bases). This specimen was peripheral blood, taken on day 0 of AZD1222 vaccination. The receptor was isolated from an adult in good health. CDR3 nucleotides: TGTGCCAGCAGCTTAGACAGGGTGGGCGGGGAGCTGTTTTTT. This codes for CASSLDRVGGELFF.